The 13 T cell receptor beta chains reported below all come from one sample, sequenced in a study of blood T cell repertoires in COVID-19. Clones were sequenced by immunoSEQ multiplex PCR, and TCRdb holds only the in-frame ones, with some missing. The data show tens of thousands of clones, with more than 60% seen just once and around 28% held by the top ten. Sequencing input: peripheral blood. These receptors all come from a woman over 75 with active or convalescent COVID-19.

The CDR3 here is CASSLGGVGELFF. CDR3 nucleotides: TGTGCCAGCAGTTTAGGAGGGGTCGGGGAGCTGTTTTTT. This chain links TRBV28 with TRBJ2-2, with D tentatively TRBD2 (6 bases). Germline CDR1 and CDR2: MDHEN and SYDVKM. The V end was cut by 2 bases, the J end by 7 bases, with 8 bases between. The CDR3 spans 13 residues.

The chain joins TRBV5-8 to TRBJ2-7; 9 positions match TRBD1. Looked up from germline, CDR1 is SGHTS and CDR2 is YDEGEE. This CDR3 has 15 residues. V trimming: 4 bases; J trimming: 6 bases; junction bases outside the gene matches: 11. CDR3 sequence reads: CASSGRTGDGTEQYF. CDR3 in DNA: TGTGCCAGCAGCGGACGGACAGGGGACGGTACCGAGCAGTACTTC.

The chain uses TRBV15 and TRBJ1-4; a weak D match, TRBD1 (6 bases). Germline CDR1 is LNHNV and CDR2 is YYDKDF (reference sequence). The CDR3 has 18 amino acids. V was clipped by 1 base and J by 0 bases, with 15 bases between them. CDR3 nucleotides: TGTGCCACCAGCAGAGGATTGGCAGGGGCGGCAACTAATGAAAAACTGTTTTTT. Translated, it gives CATSRGLAGAATNEKLFF.

In DNA form, the CDR3 reads TGTGCCAGCAGCTTAGTCCGCACTGAAGCTTTCTTT. Amino acids: CASSLVRTEAFF. The rearrangement joins TRBV7-8 to TRBJ1-1; D is uncertain. V was shortened by 1 base and J by 4 bases, with 4 bases between the two germline ends. Germline V CDR1 and CDR2: SGHVS, FQNEAQ. This CDR3 contains 12 residues.

This clone was seen a handful of times. The chain joins TRBV19 to TRBJ1-2; TRBD1 is a possible D gene (6 bases). CDR3 length: 16 residues. Germline values: CDR1 LNHDA, CDR2 SQIVND (reference sequence). The V end was cut by 5 bases, the J end by 3 bases, with 19 bases between. CDR3 in DNA: TGTGCCAGTAGTCCAGAAGCAGGGGCGATCTACTATGGCTACACCTTC. Its translation is CASSPEAGAIYYGYTF.

This clone showed up just once. J is TRBJ2-1 and V is TRBV19; perhaps TRBD2 as D (6 bases). CDR1 is LNHDA, CDR2 SQIVND, per germline (reference sequence). The V and J ends lost 3 bases and 6 bases respectively, with 21 bases between them. The CDR3 spans 17 residues. The CDR3 DNA reads TGTGCCAGTAGTATGCCCACTCTAGCGAAAAGTGGCAATGAGCAGTTCTTC. It specifies CASSMPTLAKSGNEQFF.

This chain joins TRBV11-2 and TRBJ2-5; 9 bases align to TRBD1. The germline gives CDR1 SGHAT, CDR2 FQNNGV. CDR3 length equals 15 residues. V gave up 1 base and J gave up 7 bases; unmatched junction bases: 7. The CDR3 DNA reads TGTGCCAGCAGCTTAGGCAACAGGGGGCGGGGGACCCAGTACTTC. Translating it yields CASSLGNRGRGTQYF.

V gene TRBV6-5 combines with J gene TRBJ2-7; 7 nucleotides align to TRBD1. CDR1 is MNHEY and CDR2 is SVGAGI in the germline V gene. There are 12 residues in the CDR3. V shed 5 bases, J shed 4 bases, and the junction held 2 bases outside the gene matches. This CDR3 reads CASSRDRYEQYF. CDR3 DNA sequence: TGTGCCAGCAGTCGGGACAGATACGAGCAGTACTTC.

V and J are TRBV29-1 and TRBJ1-1; maybe TRBD1 (6 bases). From germline, CDR1 is SQVTM and CDR2 ANQGSEA. The CDR3 covers 17 residues. Trimming took 3 bases from V and 4 from J, leaving 24 bases between them. The CDR3 region has the DNA TGCAGCGTTGACCCACCCTTGGGGGCGGAGGTGGGCACTGAAGCTTTCTTT. Translating it yields CSVDPPLGAEVGTEAFF.

This clone appeared a few times. The chain uses TRBV12-3 or TRBV12-4 and TRBJ2-1; D remains ambiguous. Trimming left V 6 bases short and J 5 bases short, with 11 bases between. The CDR3 runs 13 residues. In DNA, the CDR3 is TGTGCCAGCAGCCTCCTAAATAACAATGAGCAGTTCTTC. It encodes CASSLLNNNEQFF.

The rearrangement joins TRBV6-2 or TRBV6-3 to TRBJ1-1, with D perhaps TRBD1 (5 bases). The CDR3 spans 13 residues. Per germline, CDR1 MNHEY and CDR2 SVGEGT. The V end was cut by 2 bases, the J end by 4 bases, with 8 bases between. The CDR3 DNA sequence: TGTGCCAGCAGTTACCGCAGGGCCACTGAAGCTTTCTTT. Its protein product is CASSYRRATEAFF.

The chain links TRBV19 to TRBJ2-2; TRBD2 is a possible D gene (6 bases). CDR1 and CDR2 (germline): LNHDA, SQIVND (reference sequence). The V gene lost 7 bases and the J gene lost 3 bases, with 21 bases spanning the gap. The CDR3 has 17 amino acids. DNA for the CDR3: TGTGCCAGTACTAAGGGACTGGGAGCGTGGGACACCGGGGAGCTGTTTTTT. Translation gives CASTKGLGAWDTGELFF.

V gene TRBV7-2 combines with J gene TRBJ1-3; weak D call: TRBD1 (6 bases). This CDR3 region has 15 residues. The germline V and J ends were trimmed by 5 bases and 0 bases, with 11 bases remaining between them. The V gene's germline CDR1 is SGHTA and CDR2 FQGNSA. The CDR3 DNA reads TGTGCCAGCAGCATTACAGGGATCTCTGGAAACACCATATATTTT. Translation: CASSITGISGNTIYF. The complete variable domain, with remaining parts taken from reference TRBV7-2 and TRBJ1-3, reads GAGVSQSPSNKVTEKGKDVELRCDPISGHTALYWYRQSLGQGLEFLIYFQGNSAPDKSGLPSDRFSAERTGGSVSTLTIQRTQQEDSAVYLCASSITGISGNTIYFGEGSWLTVV.